This TCR beta chain was recorded in a study of a mutant IDH1 vaccine in newly diagnosed glioma. A word on this clone: Its target is unknown.

Time point reported: week 5, during vaccination. All doses held 300 ug of mutant IDH1 20-mer peptide, with topical imiquimod. Germline CDR1 SGHTA, CDR2 FQGNSA. J gave up 1 base and V 0 bases, and 4 bases lay outside the gene matches. The CDR3 has 17 residues. The table came from immunoSEQ multiplex PCR; TCRdb's copy has only in-frame clones and leaves some out. The sample records over 50,000 clones, 80% to 90% being singletons. Sequenced here: PBMCs, sampled from a glioma patient whose treatment included an IDH1 peptide vaccine. The TCR originated in a woman in her thirties or forties with glioma. The chain uses TRBV7-2 and TRBJ2-3; TRBD2 matches at 10 bases. The DNA of the CDR3 is TGTGCCAGCAGCTTAGCAGGAGCGGGGGGGGGCACAGATACGCAGTATTTT. Its translation: CASSLAGAGGGTDTQYF.